The 23 T cell receptor beta chains given below trace back to one sample, sequenced in a study of T cells in tuberculosis (dated by TCRdb to the late 2010s). The method was the immunoSEQ multiplex PCR assay. TCRdb obtained this table from immuneACCESS and retained in-frame rearrangements with V and J assigned. These tables miss some clones; where compared with another copy, unresolved V genes account for less than half of the shortfall, and the remainder is unexplained. The sample table shows around 30,000 clones, and approximately 90% are seen once. The ten biggest clones cover 6.8% of the sample. The time point label corresponds to: new active TB diagnosis, blood taken before or within 7 days of starting treatment. Sequenced here: PBMCs, sampled at tuberculosis diagnosis. The receptors here all came from an adult with tuberculosis.

The chain has TRBV2 and TRBJ2-3; 11 bases line up with TRBD2. The ends lost 8 bases at V and 2 bases at J; junction bases unmatched: 15. The germline gives CDR1 SNHLY, CDR2 FYNNEI. The CDR3 has 18 residues. As DNA, the CDR3 is TGTGCCAGCTACGAACCCCCTAGCGGGGGGTTACACACAGATACGCAGTATTTT. Its translation: CASYEPPSGGLHTDTQYF.

V and J are TRBV4-3 and TRBJ2-7; D may be TRBD1 (7 bases). V shed 1 base and J shed 4 bases, with 14 bases lying between them. Germline V gene lookup returns CDR1 LGHNA and CDR2 YSLEER. The CDR3 is 15 amino acids. The DNA for the CDR3 is TGCGCCAGCAGCCAAGCGGAGGGGGCAGGGTACGAGCAGTACTTC. Amino acids: CASSQAEGAGYEQYF.

The J gene is TRBJ2-3, the V gene TRBV18; 12 positions agree with TRBD2. The germline V gene has CDR1 KGHSH and CDR2 LQKENI. V lost 3 bases, J lost 8 bases, and 21 bases stayed unmatched. The CDR3 extends over 20 amino acids. The chain's CDR3 is CASSPEQGLPGLAGNPTQYF. CDR3 bases: TGTGCCAGCTCACCGGAACAGGGCCTTCCCGGACTAGCGGGGAACCCTACGCAGTATTTT.

The chain has TRBV6-5 and TRBJ1-2; D is possibly TRBD1 (6 bases). The germline CDR1 and CDR2 sequences are MNHEY and SVGAGI. V lost 0 bases and J 2 bases, leaving 7 bases between the germline ends. The CDR3 totals 14 residues. The CDR3 spells CASSYSDRNYGYTF. CDR3 sequence (DNA): TGTGCCAGCAGTTACTCGGACAGAAACTATGGCTACACCTTC.

V is TRBV7-6 and J is TRBJ2-1; weak D call: TRBD2 (6 bases). V lost 4 bases and J lost 0, with 13 bases in between. The length of the CDR3 is 16 residues. CDR1 is SGHVS, CDR2 FNYEAQ, per germline. For the CDR3, the DNA is TGTGCCAGCAGCTCCCTTGGGCGGGACTCCTACAATGAGCAGTTCTTC. This encodes CASSSLGRDSYNEQFF.

The chain links TRBV7-2 to TRBJ2-3; 11 bases are shared with TRBD2. J gave up 4 bases and V 8 bases, and 14 bases lay outside the gene matches. Germline V gives CDR1 SGHTA, CDR2 FQGNSA. The CDR3 is 17 amino acids. The CDR3 protein is CASPIALLAGVPDTQYF. The DNA for the CDR3 is TGTGCCAGCCCAATAGCCCTACTAGCGGGGGTACCAGATACGCAGTATTTT.

This clone was found once. This sequence joins TRBV2 and TRBJ2-2; 8 nucleotides align to TRBD1. Germline V gene data show CDR1 as SNHLY and CDR2 as FYNNEI. This CDR3 is built from 15 residues. V lost 6 bases, J lost 1 base, and 4 bases stayed unmatched. The CDR3 protein is CASSGQGGNTGELFF. As DNA, the CDR3 is TGTGCCAGCAGCGGACAGGGAGGGAACACCGGGGAGCTGTTTTTT. The whole variable domain, filled in from reference TRBV2 and TRBJ2-2, reads EPEVTQTPSHQVTQMGQEVILRCVPISNHLYFYWYRQILGQKVEFLVSFYNNEISEKSEIFDDQFSVERPDGSNFTLKIRSTKLEDSAMYFCASSGQGGNTGELFFGEGSRLTVL.

The CDR3 sequence: CASSALTSGRGNEQFF. In DNA form, the CDR3 reads TGTGCCAGCAGTGCCTTGACTAGCGGGAGGGGGAATGAGCAGTTCTTC. The gene calls are TRBV27 and TRBJ2-1, with 14 bases lining up with TRBD2. Looked up from germline, CDR1 is MNHEY and CDR2 is SMNVEV (reference sequence). CDR3 length: 16 residues. V shed 5 bases, J shed 7 bases, and the junction held 7 bases outside the gene matches.

This chain links TRBV2 with TRBJ1-1; 9 bases map to TRBD1. J was trimmed by 11 bases and V by 6 bases; bases with no gene match: 4. Per the germline V gene, CDR1 is SNHLY and CDR2 is FYNNEI. CDR3 size: 11 residues. DNA of the CDR3: TGTGCCAGCAGGGGGACAGGGCGCGCTTTCTTT. It encodes CASRGTGRAFF.

The chain carries TRBV11-2 and TRBJ2-7; 11 bases are shared with TRBD1. Per the germline V gene, CDR1 is SGHAT and CDR2 is FQNNGV. The J segment lost 6 bases and the V segment lost 7 bases, leaving 5 bases of the junction unmatched. This CDR3 has 13 residues. The CDR3 coding sequence is TGTGCCAGCAACCTGGACAGGGGGCTCGAGCAGTACTTC. Translation: CASNLDRGLEQYF.

V usage is TRBV28 and J usage is TRBJ2-3, with 7 positions matching TRBD2. This CDR3 is 16 amino acids long. Germline V CDR1 and CDR2: MDHEN, SYDVKM. The V segment lost 5 bases and the J segment 3 bases; nucleotides outside the gene matches: 11. The CDR3 reads CASSPVERGGTDTQYF. In DNA, the CDR3 is TGTGCCAGCAGTCCGGTCGAGCGGGGCGGGACAGATACGCAGTATTTT.

V and J are TRBV7-6 and TRBJ2-5; 11 bases map to TRBD2. CDR3 length: 15 amino acids. The germline CDR1 and CDR2 sequences are SGHVS and FNYEAQ. Unmatched junction bases numbered 6, after V lost 5 bases and J lost 4 bases. CDR3 bases: TGTGCCAGCAGCGAACTAGCGGGAGTTTCAGAGACCCAGTACTTC. Protein sequence: CASSELAGVSETQYF.

In its sample, this clone was seen once. The V gene is TRBV5-1, the J gene TRBJ2-1; D possibly corresponds to TRBD2 (5 bases). The CDR3 covers 12 residues. Trimming left V 10 bases short and J 0 bases short, with 8 bases between. Germline V lookup: CDR1 SGHRS, CDR2 YFSETQ. The CDR3 is CASRASYNEQFF. As DNA, the CDR3 is TGCGCCTCGCGGGCCTCCTACAATGAGCAGTTCTTC.

V usage is TRBV5-5 and J usage is TRBJ2-5, with no clear D. The CDR3 spans 13 residues. Deletions cut 1 base from V and 9 bases from J, with 13 bases between. CDR1 is SGHKS and CDR2 is YYEKEE in the germline V gene (reference sequence). The CDR3 protein is CASSLTSRVAQYF. In DNA, the CDR3 is TGTGCCAGCAGCTTGACCAGTCGGGTGGCCCAGTACTTC.

This rearrangement joins TRBV9 to TRBJ1-5; 8 nucleotides align to TRBD1. Germline V lookup: CDR1 SGDLS, CDR2 YYNGEE. This CDR3 has 16 amino acids. The V and J ends lost 0 bases and 3 bases, in that order; junction bases with no gene match: 5. The CDR3 nucleotides are TGTGCCAGCAGCGTAGGTACAGGGGGGGCCAATCAGCCCCAGCATTTT. This sequence encodes CASSVGTGGANQPQHF.

The J gene is TRBJ2-7, the V gene TRBV28, with D perhaps TRBD2 (5 bases). This CDR3 spans 13 amino acids. Trimming removed 7 bases at V and 4 bases at J, with 14 bases between. Per the germline V gene, CDR1 is MDHEN and CDR2 is SYDVKM. The CDR3 bases are TGTGCCAGCACCCCCGGAAGCGGTTACGAGCAGTACTTC. The encoded protein is CASTPGSGYEQYF.

The chain carries TRBV29-1 and TRBJ2-1, with 7 bases that match TRBD1. The V gene's germline CDR1 is SQVTM and CDR2 ANQGSEA. J was trimmed by 4 bases and V by 6 bases; bases with no gene match: 12. This CDR3 region has 15 residues. In nucleotides, the CDR3 is TGCAGCGTCTTAGTAATGGGGACAGATTACAATGAGCAGTTCTTC. Its translation: CSVLVMGTDYNEQFF.

As DNA, the CDR3 is TGTGCCTGGAGTGTAGACAGGGTCTACGAGCAGTACTTC. It specifies CAWSVDRVYEQYF. The rearrangement joins TRBV30 to TRBJ2-7, with TRBD1 matching 7 bases. Trimming cost V 0 bases and J 3 bases; bases outside gene matches: 2. From germline, CDR1 is GTSNPN and CDR2 SVGIG (reference sequence). The CDR3 is 13 residues long.

This chain uses TRBV14 with TRBJ1-1; 9 bases agree with TRBD1. The CDR3 consists of 16 residues. V was pared by 2 bases and J by 3 bases, with 7 bases of the junction left unmatched. CDR1 and CDR2 from the germline V gene are SGHDN and FVKESK. The CDR3 spells CASSQPRTGADTEAFF. The CDR3 nucleotides read TGTGCCAGCAGCCAACCCAGGACAGGGGCGGACACTGAAGCTTTCTTT.

The chain carries TRBV11-3 and TRBJ2-2, with 7 bases matching TRBD1. With V trimmed by 3 bases and J by 1 base, 2 bases remained unmatched. The CDR3 runs to 15 residues. The germline CDR1 and CDR2 sequences are SGHNT and YENEEA. The CDR3 here is CASSFRTGNTGELFF. The DNA for the CDR3 is TGTGCCAGCAGCTTCAGGACAGGGAACACCGGGGAGCTGTTTTTT.

The rearrangement links TRBV19 to TRBJ2-3; no reliable D call. This CDR3 is 20 amino acids long. Germline V gene sequence: CDR1 LNHDA, CDR2 SQIVND (reference sequence). Trimming removed 1 base at V and 2 bases at J, with 25 bases between. The CDR3 DNA sequence: TGTGCCAGTAGTATAGCATTAATATCCGAGTTGATTCGCCCCACAGATACGCAGTATTTT. Translating gives CASSIALISELIRPTDTQYF.

This chain uses TRBV13 with TRBJ1-2; TRBD1 matches 8 bases. V dropped 0 bases and J dropped 7; count of bases not matched to a gene: 7. The germline V gene encodes CDR1 PRHDT and CDR2 FYEKMQ (reference sequence). The CDR3 covers 15 residues. CDR3 DNA: TGTGCCAGCAGCTTAGGGGATCAGGGGGCAGGTGGCTACACCTTC. It translates to CASSLGDQGAGGYTF.

This chain joins TRBV5-8 and TRBJ2-6; no clear D gene. V shed 4 bases and J shed 3 bases, with 14 bases lying between them. The length of the CDR3 is 16 residues. CDR1 SGHTS and CDR2 YDEGEE come from the germline V gene. The CDR3 loop reads CASSPAARGGANVLTF. The CDR3 DNA reads TGTGCCAGCAGCCCCGCGGCACGTGGTGGGGCCAACGTCCTGACTTTC.